This T cell receptor beta chain was captured by sequencing in a study of blood T cell repertoires in COVID-19. Some clones are missing from TCRdb's copy, which holds only in-frame ones; the method was immunoSEQ multiplex PCR. The sample records about 76,000 clones, about four fifths being singletons. CDR1 and CDR2 from the germline V gene are SNHLY and FYNNEI. Unmatched junction bases numbered 18, after V lost 8 bases and J lost 9 bases. This CDR3 spans 16 amino acids. The material sequenced was peripheral blood. This clonotype was obtained from a man between 65 and 80 years old with acute or convalescent COVID-19. This chain joins TRBV2 and TRBJ2-1, with 8 bases that match TRBD1. The CDR3 is CASGETGARQGGEQFF. In DNA, the CDR3 is TGTGCCAGCGGGGAGACAGGGGCTCGTCAGGGGGGTGAGCAGTTCTTC.